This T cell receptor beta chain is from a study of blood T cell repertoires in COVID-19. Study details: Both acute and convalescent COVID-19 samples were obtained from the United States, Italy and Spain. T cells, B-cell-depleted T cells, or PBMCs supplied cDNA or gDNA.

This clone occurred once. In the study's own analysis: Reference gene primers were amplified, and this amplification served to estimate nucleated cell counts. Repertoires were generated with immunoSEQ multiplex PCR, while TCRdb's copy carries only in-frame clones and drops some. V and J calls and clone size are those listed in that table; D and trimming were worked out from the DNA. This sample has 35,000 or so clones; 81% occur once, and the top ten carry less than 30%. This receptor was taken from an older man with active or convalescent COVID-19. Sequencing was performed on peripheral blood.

The DNA of the CDR3 is TGTGCCAGCAGCTTTAGTGACAGAGGAGTCTACGAGCAGTACTTC. This sequence encodes CASSFSDRGVYEQYF. This chain links TRBV11-2 with TRBJ2-7; perhaps TRBD1 as D (5 bases). The germline V gene has CDR1 SGHAT and CDR2 FQNNGV. V was pared by 3 bases and J by 3 bases, with 15 bases between. This CDR3 has 15 amino acids.